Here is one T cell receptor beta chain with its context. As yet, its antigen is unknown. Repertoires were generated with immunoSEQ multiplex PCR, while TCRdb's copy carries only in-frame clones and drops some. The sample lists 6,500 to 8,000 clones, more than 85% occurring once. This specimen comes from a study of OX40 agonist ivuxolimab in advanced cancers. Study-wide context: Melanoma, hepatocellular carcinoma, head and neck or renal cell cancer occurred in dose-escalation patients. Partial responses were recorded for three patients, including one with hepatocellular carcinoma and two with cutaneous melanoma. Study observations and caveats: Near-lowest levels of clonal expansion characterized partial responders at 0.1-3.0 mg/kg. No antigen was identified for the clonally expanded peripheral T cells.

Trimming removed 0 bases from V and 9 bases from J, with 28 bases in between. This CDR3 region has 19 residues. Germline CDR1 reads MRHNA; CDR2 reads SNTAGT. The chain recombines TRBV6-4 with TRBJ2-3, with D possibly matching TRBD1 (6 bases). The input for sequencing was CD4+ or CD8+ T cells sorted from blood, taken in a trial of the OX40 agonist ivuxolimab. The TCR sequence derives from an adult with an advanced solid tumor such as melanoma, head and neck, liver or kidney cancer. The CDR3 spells CASSDSVWGPQIGPGTQYF. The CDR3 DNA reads TGTGCCAGCAGTGACTCCGTCTGGGGGCCGCAAATAGGACCCGGAACGCAGTATTTT.